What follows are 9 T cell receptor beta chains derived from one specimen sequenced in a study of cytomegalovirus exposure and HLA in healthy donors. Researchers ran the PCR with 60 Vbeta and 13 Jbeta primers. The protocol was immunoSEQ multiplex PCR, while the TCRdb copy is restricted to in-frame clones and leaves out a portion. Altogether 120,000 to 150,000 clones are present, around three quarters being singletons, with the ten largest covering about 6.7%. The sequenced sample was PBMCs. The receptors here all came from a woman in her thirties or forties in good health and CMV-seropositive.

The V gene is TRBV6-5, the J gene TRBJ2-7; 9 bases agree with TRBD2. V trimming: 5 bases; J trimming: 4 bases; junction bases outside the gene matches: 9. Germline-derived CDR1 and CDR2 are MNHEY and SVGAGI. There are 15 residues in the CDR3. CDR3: CASSNALAGRYEQYF. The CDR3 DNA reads TGTGCCAGCAGTAACGCCCTAGCGGGGAGGTACGAGCAGTACTTC.

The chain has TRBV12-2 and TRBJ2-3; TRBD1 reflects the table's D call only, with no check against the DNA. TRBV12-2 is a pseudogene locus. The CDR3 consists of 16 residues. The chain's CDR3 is CVEPPLVDINTDTQYF. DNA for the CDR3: TGTGTCGAGCCCCCGTTAGTCGACATAAACACAGATACGCAGTATTTT.

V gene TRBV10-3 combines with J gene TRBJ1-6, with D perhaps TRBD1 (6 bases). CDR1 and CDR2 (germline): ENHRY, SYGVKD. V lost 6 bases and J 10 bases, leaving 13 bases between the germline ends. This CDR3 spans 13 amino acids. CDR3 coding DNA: TGTGCCATCAGGACAGGTGAAGGGTCACCCCTCCACTTT. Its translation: CAIRTGEGSPLHF.

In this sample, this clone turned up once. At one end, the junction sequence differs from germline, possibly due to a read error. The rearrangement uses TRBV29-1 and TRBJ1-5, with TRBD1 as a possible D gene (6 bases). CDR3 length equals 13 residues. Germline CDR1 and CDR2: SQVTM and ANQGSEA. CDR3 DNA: TGCAGCGTCACTCAGGGGAGAAATCGGCCCCAGCATTTT. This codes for CSVTQGRNRPQHF.

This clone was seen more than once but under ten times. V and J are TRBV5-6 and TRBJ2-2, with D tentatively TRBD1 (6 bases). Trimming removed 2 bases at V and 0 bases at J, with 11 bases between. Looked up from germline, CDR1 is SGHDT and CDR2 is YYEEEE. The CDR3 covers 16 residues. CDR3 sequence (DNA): TGTGCCAGCAGCTTCGGGACACCTTCGAACACCGGGGAGCTGTTTTTT. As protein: CASSFGTPSNTGELFF.

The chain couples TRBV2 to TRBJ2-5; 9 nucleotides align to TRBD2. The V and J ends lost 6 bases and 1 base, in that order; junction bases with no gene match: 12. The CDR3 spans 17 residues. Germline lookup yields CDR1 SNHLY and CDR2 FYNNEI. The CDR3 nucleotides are TGTGCCAGCAGAACCGCCGGGAGCGGGGGGCTCCAAGAGACCCAGTACTTC. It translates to CASRTAGSGGLQETQYF.

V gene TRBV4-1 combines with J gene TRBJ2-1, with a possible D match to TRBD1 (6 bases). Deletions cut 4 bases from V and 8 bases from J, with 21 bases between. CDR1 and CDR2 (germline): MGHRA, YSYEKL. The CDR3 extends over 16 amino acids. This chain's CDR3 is CASSPGQFRVGYEQFF. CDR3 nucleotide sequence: TGCGCCAGCAGCCCCGGACAGTTCAGAGTTGGGTATGAGCAGTTCTTC.

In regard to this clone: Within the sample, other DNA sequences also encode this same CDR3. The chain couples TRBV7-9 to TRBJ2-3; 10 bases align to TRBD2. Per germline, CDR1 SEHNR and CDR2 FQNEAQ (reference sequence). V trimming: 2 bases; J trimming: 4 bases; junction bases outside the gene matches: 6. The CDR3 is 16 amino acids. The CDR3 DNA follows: TGTGCCAGCAGCTTATCTAGCGGGGGCGGCGCAGATACGCAGTATTTT. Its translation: CASSLSSGGGADTQYF. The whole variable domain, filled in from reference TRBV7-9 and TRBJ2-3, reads DTGVSQNPRHKITKRGQNVTFRCDPISEHNRLYWYRQTLGQGPEFLTYFQNEAQLEKSRLLSDRFSAERPKGSFSTLEIQRTEQGDSAMYLCASSLSSGGGADTQYFGPGTRLTVL.

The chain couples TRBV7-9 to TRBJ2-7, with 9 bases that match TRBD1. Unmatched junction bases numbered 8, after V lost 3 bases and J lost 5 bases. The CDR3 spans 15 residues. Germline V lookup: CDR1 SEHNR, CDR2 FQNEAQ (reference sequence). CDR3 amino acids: CASSFTGTGSHEQYF. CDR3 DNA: TGTGCCAGCAGCTTTACCGGGACAGGGTCCCACGAGCAGTACTTC.